The rows below give T cell receptor beta chains drawn from one sample of a study of blood T cell repertoires in COVID-19. Here immunoSEQ multiplex PCR was the method, and the copy in TCRdb shows in-frame clones only, minus some. In the table there are under 200,000 clones, 87% of which are singletons. Sequenced sample: peripheral blood. These receptors were obtained from a woman aged 55-70 years who had recovered from COVID-19. Both conserved end residues are part of each CDR3. A D gene is named only where the DNA matches it firmly. Size tells how often a clone was seen (once, few, many) or the class of an expanded clone, and some rows leave it out.

-,TRBV29-1,TRBJ2-7,TRBD2,CSVEDPGGSSYEQYF,TGCAGCGTTGAAGATCCGGGGGGAAGCTCCTACGAGCAGTACTTC
-,TRBV18,TRBJ2-6,TRBD1,CASSPVPGGDPRANVLTF,TGTGCCAGCTCACCGGTGCCAGGGGGCGATCCTAGGGCCAACGTCCTGACTTTC
-,TRBV3-1/TRBV3-2,TRBJ2-7,-,CASSPKKGYEQYF,TGTGCCAGCAGCCCCAAAAAGGGGTACGAGCAGTACTTC
many,TRBV19,TRBJ2-6,-,CASSIPGISSGANVLTF,TGTGCCAGTAGTATCCCGGGAATATCCTCTGGGGCCAACGTCCTGACTTTC
-,TRBV5-1,TRBJ2-3,TRBD2,CASSLEVAGGPFHTQYF,TGCGCCAGCAGCTTGGAGGTAGCGGGGGGCCCTTTTCATACGCAGTATTTT
-,TRBV2,TRBJ2-2,-,CASSRTDTGELFF,TGTGCCAGCAGTAGGACAGACACCGGGGAGCTGTTTTTT
-,TRBV6-6,TRBJ2-7,-,CASSPFPAGRPSSYEQYF,TGTGCCAGCAGTCCTTTTCCCGCGGGACGGCCGAGCTCCTACGAGCAGTACTTC
-,TRBV29-1,TRBJ2-5,TRBD2,CSAGGAGTSGVRGETQYF,TGCAGCGCCGGTGGCGCTGGGACTAGCGGGGTCAGGGGGGAGACCCAGTACTTC
-,TRBV5-1,TRBJ2-5,-,CASSSEGRYTETQYF,TGCGCCAGCAGTTCGGAGGGCCGATACACAGAGACCCAGTACTTC
-,TRBV3-1/TRBV3-2,TRBJ1-2,-,CASSQEGVNGYTF,TGTGCCAGCAGCCAAGAGGGAGTTAATGGCTACACCTTC
-,TRBV29-1,TRBJ2-2,TRBD2,CSVEGSGVTNTGELFF,TGCAGCGTTGAAGGTAGCGGGGTGACGAACACCGGGGAGCTGTTTTTT
-,TRBV9,TRBJ1-1,-,CASSVTSANTEAFF,TGTGCCAGCAGCGTAACAAGCGCCAACACTGAAGCTTTCTTT
once,TRBV10-3,TRBJ2-5,-,CAISGVEETQYF,TGTGCCATCAGTGGAGTGGAGGAGACCCAGTACTTC
-,TRBV2,TRBJ1-3,-,CASSSGTSGNTIYF,TGTGCCAGCAGTTCAGGGACATCTGGAAACACCATATATTTT
-,TRBV2,TRBJ1-2,-,CASKVGVAGDYGYTF,TGTGCCAGCAAAGTAGGTGTGGCAGGGGACTATGGCTACACCTTC
-,TRBV6-5,TRBJ2-3,TRBD1,CASLGTGEVYTQYF,TGTGCCAGCCTTGGGACAGGGGAAGTCTATACGCAGTATTTT
-,TRBV13,TRBJ1-4,TRBD1,CASSLGNPGTGVEKLFF,TGTGCCAGCAGCTTAGGAAACCCCGGGACAGGGGTTGAAAAACTGTTTTTT
-,TRBV5-1,TRBJ2-7,TRBD2,CASRVGTSIYEQYF,TGCGCCAGCAGAGTTGGGACTAGCATCTACGAGCAGTACTTC
-,TRBV27,TRBJ2-7,TRBD1,CASSTSGQSNYEQYF,TGTGCCAGCAGTACCTCGGGACAGAGTAACTACGAGCAGTACTTC
-,TRBV3-1/TRBV3-2,TRBJ2-1,TRBD2,CASSQQRGVYNEQFF,TGTGCCAGCAGCCAACAGCGGGGGGTCTACAATGAGCAGTTCTTC
-,TRBV5-6,TRBJ1-2,-,CASSPGGAAYTF,TGTGCCAGCAGCCCGGGGGGGGCTGCCTACACCTTC
-,TRBV28,TRBJ2-7,-,CATAGTYSYEQYF,TGTGCCACCGCCGGGACTTATTCCTACGAGCAGTACTTC
once,TRBV6-5,TRBJ1-1,TRBD1,CASRTQGQGGTEAFF,TGTGCCAGCAGGACCCAGGGACAGGGAGGTACCGAAGCTTTCTTT
-,TRBV7-3,TRBJ1-3,TRBD1,CASSLGRTGTGNTIYF,TGTGCCAGCAGCCTGGGCCGGACAGGGACTGGAAACACCATATATTTT
-,TRBV27,TRBJ2-1,TRBD2,CASSTHVSGGVQNEQFF,TGTGCCAGCAGCACTCACGTTAGCGGGGGGGTTCAGAATGAGCAGTTCTTC
-,TRBV19,TRBJ1-3,TRBD1,CASRPGTGLSGNTIYF,TGTGCCAGTAGACCCGGGACAGGCCTCTCTGGAAACACCATATATTTT
-,TRBV7-9,TRBJ1-4,TRBD1,CASSFTGAPNEKLFF,TGTGCCAGCAGCTTTACAGGGGCTCCCAATGAAAAACTGTTTTTT
-,TRBV2,TRBJ1-2,TRBD1,CASSEWAGGEGYTF,TGTGCCAGCAGTGAGTGGGCAGGGGGCGAGGGCTACACCTTC
-,TRBV6-4,TRBJ2-3,-,CASSAGATDTQYF,TGTGCCAGCAGTGCAGGGGCCACAGATACGCAGTATTTT
-,TRBV6-5,TRBJ1-1,-,CATGGQQPPEAFF,TGTGCCACCGGTGGTCAACAGCCTCCTGAAGCTTTCTTT
-,TRBV5-1,TRBJ1-3,TRBD1,CASSRTGGRPGNTIYF,TGCGCCAGCAGCCGGACAGGGGGCCGACCTGGAAACACCATATATTTT
once,TRBV30,TRBJ1-1,-,CAWSLYTEAFF,TGTGCCTGGAGTCTCTACACTGAAGCTTTCTTT
once,TRBV5-1,TRBJ2-2,TRBD2,CASSAGLAGPGELFF,TGCGCCAGCAGCGCAGGACTAGCGGGGCCCGGGGAGCTGTTTTTT
-,TRBV10-3,TRBJ1-2,-,CAIYGQTYGYTF,TGTGCCATCTACGGACAGACCTATGGCTACACCTTC
-,TRBV29-1,TRBJ2-1,TRBD1,CSVERGGLQGAHYNEQFF,TGCAGCGTTGAACGGGGCGGTCTTCAGGGGGCCCACTACAATGAGCAGTTCTTC
-,TRBV11-2,TRBJ2-1,TRBD2,CASSLQAGGLNEQFF,TGTGCCAGCAGCTTACAGGCGGGGGGTCTCAATGAGCAGTTCTTC
-,TRBV6-2/TRBV6-3,TRBJ2-7,-,CASSYSNKGHQPESYEQYF,TGTGCCAGCAGTTACTCGAATAAGGGACACCAACCCGAATCCTACGAGCAGTACTTC
once,TRBV4-3,TRBJ2-2,-,CASSQEGPGNTGELFF,TGCGCCAGCAGCCAAGAAGGTCCAGGGAACACCGGGGAGCTGTTTTTT
-,TRBV6-2/TRBV6-3,TRBJ1-5,-,CASSYSTGVSNQPQHF,TGTGCCAGCAGTTACTCGACAGGCGTAAGCAATCAGCCCCAGCATTTT
-,TRBV11-2,TRBJ1-4,TRBD1,CASSLNRGLYEKLFF,TGTGCCAGCAGCTTAAACAGGGGGCTTTATGAAAAACTGTTTTTT
-,TRBV4-1,TRBJ1-2,TRBD1,CASSLPPGQVIYGYTF,TGCGCCAGCAGCTTACCTCCGGGACAGGTTATCTATGGCTACACCTTC
-,TRBV7-9,TRBJ1-2,-,CASSLFLNNDIAHYGYTF,TGTGCCAGCAGCTTATTCCTCAATAATGACATTGCTCACTATGGCTACACCTTC
-,TRBV6-6,TRBJ1-2,-,CASRLDSYGYTF,TGTGCCTCGCGTCTAGACAGCTATGGCTACACCTTC
-,TRBV5-1,TRBJ2-6,-,CASSLSTNSGANVLTF,TGCGCCAGCAGCTTGTCGACAAACTCTGGGGCCAACGTCCTGACTTTC
once,TRBV7-6,TRBJ2-6,TRBD1,CASSSPGQHSGANVLTF,TGTGCCAGCAGCTCCCCGGGACAGCACTCTGGGGCCAACGTCCTGACTTTC
once,TRBV27,TRBJ1-4,-,CASSRAVNEKLFF,TGTGCCAGCAGCAGGGCCGTTAATGAAAAACTGTTTTTT
-,TRBV11-2,TRBJ2-2,TRBD2,CASSLGLAGLTNTGELFF,TGTGCCAGCAGCTTAGGACTAGCGGGCCTCACGAACACCGGGGAGCTGTTTTTT
-,TRBV18,TRBJ1-2,-,CASSPQAYGYTF,TGTGCCAGCTCACCACAAGCCTATGGCTACACCTTC
once,TRBV5-4,TRBJ2-7,-,CASSFSTGTPEKQYF,TGTGCCAGCAGCTTTAGTACAGGGACCCCCGAGAAGCAGTACTTC
-,TRBV5-1,TRBJ2-3,-,CASSNLPRWDTQYF,TGCGCCAGCAGCAACCTCCCCCGGTGGGATACGCAGTATTTT
-,TRBV6-5,TRBJ1-4,TRBD1,CASSYGGQAYNEKLFF,TGTGCCAGCAGTTATGGTGGACAGGCGTATAATGAAAAACTGTTTTTT
-,TRBV7-9,TRBJ2-5,-,CASSFGRGGLALQETQYF,TGTGCCAGCAGCTTCGGTAGGGGGGGCTTAGCCCTTCAAGAGACCCAGTACTTC
-,TRBV28,TRBJ2-7,TRBD1,CASSSGTGGNYEQYF,TGTGCCAGCAGCTCGGGGACAGGGGGCAACTACGAGCAGTACTTC
-,TRBV7-9,TRBJ2-1,-,CASSLVGGPTYNEQFF,TGTGCCAGCAGCTTAGTTGGAGGCCCCACCTACAATGAGCAGTTCTTC